Below, 29 T cell receptor beta chains from the same sample are listed, as sequenced in a study of cytomegalovirus exposure and HLA in healthy donors. With 60 Vbeta and 13 Jbeta primers, the PCR was carried out. The table came from immunoSEQ multiplex PCR; TCRdb's copy has only in-frame clones and leaves some out. The repertoire has roughly 200,000 clones, just over 75% of them found once; the top ten carry 1.5% to 2%. Sequencing was carried out using PBMCs. The receptor set was obtained from a man between 25 and 39 years old in good health and CMV-seronegative.

V usage is TRBV6-1 and J usage is TRBJ2-1; 11 bases line up with TRBD2. Germline assignment: CDR1 MNHNS and CDR2 SASEGT. The V gene end was trimmed by 4 bases and the J gene end by 6 bases; junction bases not matched to a gene: 8. This CDR3 region has 16 residues. Here the CDR3 reads CASSGSGLAVGNEQFF. The DNA of the CDR3 is TGTGCCAGCAGTGGTTCGGGACTAGCGGTGGGCAATGAGCAGTTCTTC.

This chain links TRBV29-1 with TRBJ2-7, with TRBD1 matching over 9 bases. J was trimmed by 5 bases and V by 5 bases; bases with no gene match: 7. The CDR3 covers 13 residues. In germline, CDR1 is SQVTM, CDR2 ANQGSEA. Here the CDR3 DNA reads TGCAGCGTTAAGGACAGGGGCCCTCACGAGCAGTACTTC. It is translated as CSVKDRGPHEQYF.

This chain connects TRBV7-6 to TRBJ2-3; 8 bases are shared with TRBD2. Germline V gene data show CDR1 as SGHVS and CDR2 as FNYEAQ. The V segment lost 5 bases and the J segment 2 bases; nucleotides outside the gene matches: 9. The CDR3 contains 16 residues. The CDR3 region is CASSLGLVEPTDTQYF. CDR3 sequence (DNA): TGTGCCAGCAGCCTGGGACTAGTCGAGCCCACAGATACGCAGTATTTT.

This clone turned up a few times. The rearrangement joins TRBV5-1 to TRBJ1-5; TRBD1 agrees at 8 bases. Losses at the gene ends were 4 bases for V and 6 bases for J; bases not matched to a gene: 6. Germline CDR1 SGHRS, CDR2 YFSETQ. The CDR3 has 14 residues. CDR3 protein: CASSPGQGSQPQHF. CDR3 sequence (DNA): TGCGCCAGCAGCCCCGGACAGGGTAGTCAGCCCCAGCATTTT.

This CDR3 is CASPMVSWRPGELFF. CDR3 nucleotides: TGTGCCAGCCCCATGGTTTCGTGGCGGCCCGGGGAGCTGTTTTTT. This chain joins TRBV6-1 and TRBJ2-2; D gene unclear. V lost 8 bases, J lost 6 bases, and 19 bases lay in between. This CDR3 comprises 15 residues. Germline assignment: CDR1 MNHNS and CDR2 SASEGT.

This chain joins TRBV7-9 and TRBJ2-7; 7 bases are shared with TRBD1. Germline-derived CDR1 and CDR2 are SEHNR and FQNEAQ (reference sequence). This CDR3 has 14 amino acids. With 3 bases clipped from V and 5 bases from J, the junction kept 7 bases outside the gene matches. CDR3 in amino acids: CASSFRTGNNEQYF. CDR3 nucleotide sequence: TGTGCCAGCAGCTTCAGGACAGGTAACAACGAGCAGTACTTC.

The V call is TRBV6-1, the J call TRBJ2-5, with a tentative D call TRBD1 (6 bases). The J call is uncertain, as TRBJ2-7 better fits the DNA end. Germline lookup yields CDR1 MNHNS and CDR2 SASEGT. This CDR3 region has 13 residues. This chain's CDR3 is CASRTESSYEQYF. In DNA form, the CDR3 reads TGTGCCAGCCGGACAGAGAGCTCCTACGAGCAGTACTTC.

The rearrangement links TRBV18 to TRBJ1-2, with 7 bases matching TRBD1. Germline V gives CDR1 KGHSH, CDR2 LQKENI. The CDR3 is 15 residues long. Trimming took 0 bases from V and 4 from J; bases not matched to a gene: 5. CDR3 bases: TGTGCCAGCTCACCACCGAGGGGGCAAGCCTATGGCTACACCTTC. Amino acid sequence: CASSPPRGQAYGYTF.

This clone showed up just a few times. CDR3 loop: CASSPEVAGLITNTGELFF. For the CDR3, the DNA is TGTGCCAGCAGCCCTGAGGTAGCGGGATTGATTACGAACACCGGGGAGCTGTTTTTT. This chain links TRBV5-4 with TRBJ2-2, with TRBD2 matching 8 bases. CDR1 SGHNT and CDR2 YYREEE come from the germline V gene (reference sequence). With 4 bases clipped from V and 0 bases from J, the junction kept 14 bases outside the gene matches. The CDR3 is 19 amino acids.

The rearrangement joins TRBV5-1 to TRBJ1-5, with 9 bases aligning to TRBD1. The CDR3 contains 15 residues. Trimming at V came to 0 bases and at J to 4 bases, leaving 2 bases not matched to a gene. From germline, CDR1 is SGHRS and CDR2 YFSETQ. The CDR3, as DNA: TGCGCCAGCAGCTTGGACAGGGGGCCGAATCAGCCCCAGCATTTT. It specifies CASSLDRGPNQPQHF.

DNA of the CDR3: TGTGCCAGCAGCCCCAACGGTGGGACCCAGTACTTC. It yields the protein CASSPNGGTQYF. The J gene is TRBJ2-5, the V gene TRBV7-9; D ambiguous. With 5 bases removed from V and 7 bases from J, the gap between germline ends came to 11 bases. Germline V gene data show CDR1 as SEHNR and CDR2 as FQNEAQ (reference sequence). The CDR3 is 12 amino acids.

This sequence joins TRBV6-1 and TRBJ2-7, with 7 nucleotides matching TRBD2. Unmatched junction bases numbered 10, after V lost 7 bases and J lost 4 bases. The germline V gene encodes CDR1 MNHNS and CDR2 SASEGT. This CDR3 has 14 residues. CDR3 residues: CASTVGGREYEQYF. The CDR3 DNA sequence: TGTGCCAGCACGGTGGGGGGGAGGGAATACGAGCAGTACTTC.

The chain joins TRBV5-1 to TRBJ2-2; TRBD1 matches 9 bases. The CDR3 spans 15 residues. Germline loops: CDR1 SGHRS, CDR2 YFSETQ. V gave up 2 bases and J gave up 5 bases; unmatched junction bases: 4. The CDR3 region is CASSFGTGITGELFF. DNA for the CDR3: TGCGCCAGCAGCTTCGGGACAGGGATTACCGGGGAGCTGTTTTTT.

This chain uses TRBV18 with TRBJ2-5, with 9 bases identical to TRBD2. The CDR3 runs 16 residues. V dropped 3 bases and J dropped 5; count of bases not matched to a gene: 10. Per germline, CDR1 KGHSH and CDR2 LQKENI. The CDR3 region has the DNA TGTGCCAGCTCACCGAACCTAGCGGGATTCGCCGAGACCCAGTACTTC. Translating it yields CASSPNLAGFAETQYF.

V and J are TRBV18 and TRBJ2-3, with 10 bases aligning to TRBD1. The V gene's germline CDR1 is KGHSH and CDR2 LQKENI. The CDR3 has 15 amino acids. Trimming cost V 6 bases and J 0 bases; bases outside gene matches: 3. The CDR3 DNA reads as TGTGCCAGCTCTCGGGACAGGGGTAGCACAGATACGCAGTATTTT. Its protein product is CASSRDRGSTDTQYF.

The V and J genes are TRBV6-5 and TRBJ1-5; the match to TRBD1 covers 10 bases. The length of the CDR3 is 13 residues. The V and J ends lost 6 bases and 4 bases, in that order; junction bases with no gene match: 0. The germline gives CDR1 MNHEY, CDR2 SVGAGI. The CDR3 sequence: CASRGQGNQPQHF. CDR3 nucleotides: TGTGCCAGCAGGGGACAGGGGAATCAGCCCCAGCATTTT.

As regards this clone: One junction end disagrees with the germline gene, perhaps due to a read error. The gene calls are TRBV11-2 and TRBJ2-1, with D tentatively TRBD2 (6 bases). Per the germline V gene, CDR1 is SGHAT and CDR2 is FQNNGV. The CDR3 length is 15 residues. CDR3 nucleotide sequence: TGTGCCAGCAGCGTAGACCCGGGACTCTACAATGAGCAGTTCTTC. This codes for CASSVDPGLYNEQFF.

This clone was found once. The V gene is TRBV6-5, the J gene TRBJ2-7; 9 bases agree with TRBD1. From germline, CDR1 is MNHEY and CDR2 SVGAGI. The CDR3 extends over 14 amino acids. The V and J ends lost 2 bases and 13 bases, in that order; junction bases with no gene match: 12. The CDR3 coding sequence is TGTGCCAGCAGTTACCTGGGACAGGGCAGCGTGTTATACTTC. This codes for CASSYLGQGSVLYF.

This clone has a handful of counts. The chain is built from TRBV7-9 and TRBJ1-1; D not certain. Looked up from germline, CDR1 is SEHNR and CDR2 is FQNEAQ (reference sequence). The CDR3 consists of 12 residues. V lost 2 bases and J 4 bases, leaving 5 bases between the germline ends. The CDR3 nucleotides are TGTGCCAGCAGCTTACTACGCACTGAAGCTTTCTTT. Translation: CASSLLRTEAFF.

The rearrangement joins TRBV13 to TRBJ2-1, with 12 positions matching TRBD2. CDR1 and CDR2 (germline): PRHDT, FYEKMQ (reference sequence). The CDR3 length is 18 residues. With 5 bases clipped from V and 9 bases from J, the junction kept 17 bases outside the gene matches. CDR3 DNA sequence: TGTGCCAGCAGCCACCTAGCGGGAGGGACCCCACTTGGCCTTGAGCAGTTCTTC. Translated: CASSHLAGGTPLGLEQFF. Supplemented by reference TRBV13 and TRBJ2-1, the full variable domain reads AAGVIQSPRHLIKEKRETATLKCYPIPRHDTVYWYQQGPGQDPQFLISFYEKMQSDKGSIPDRFSAQQFSDYHSELNMSSLELGDSALYFCASSHLAGGTPLGLEQFFGPGTRLTVL.

The rearrangement joins TRBV9 to TRBJ2-7; 10 positions match TRBD2. From germline, CDR1 is SGDLS and CDR2 YYNGEE. CDR3 length: 17 residues. The V and J ends lost 0 bases and 1 base, in that order; junction bases with no gene match: 7. CDR3 protein: CASSVGPSGSLSYEQYF. In DNA, the CDR3 is TGTGCCAGCAGCGTAGGTCCTAGCGGGAGTTTATCCTACGAGCAGTACTTC.

The chain links TRBV6-1 to TRBJ2-7; D unclear. V lost 7 bases, J lost 2 bases, and 15 bases lay in between. The CDR3 is 14 amino acids. The germline gives CDR1 MNHNS, CDR2 SASEGT. The CDR3 is CASTPPTATYEQYF. The CDR3 DNA reads TGTGCCAGCACCCCCCCCACAGCTACCTACGAGCAGTACTTC.

This rearrangement joins TRBV18 to TRBJ1-1; 7 bases align to TRBD1. This CDR3 region has 14 residues. J was trimmed by 1 base and V by 6 bases; bases with no gene match: 5. Germline values: CDR1 KGHSH, CDR2 LQKENI. The CDR3, as DNA: TGTGCCAGCTCGTCGACAGGGAAGAACACTGAAGCTTTCTTT. Amino acid sequence: CASSSTGKNTEAFF. The complete variable domain, with remaining parts taken from reference TRBV18 and TRBJ1-1, reads NAGVMQNPRHLVRRRGQEARLRCSPMKGHSHVYWYRQLPEEGLKFMVYLQKENIIDESGMPKERFSAEFPKEGPSILRIQQVVRGDSAAYFCASSSTGKNTEAFFGQGTRLTVV.

V and J are TRBV7-2 and TRBJ1-5, with 7 positions matching TRBD1. CDR1 is SGHTA and CDR2 is FQGNSA in the germline V gene. There are 15 residues in the CDR3. V shed 4 bases, J shed 6 bases, and the junction held 9 bases outside the gene matches. CDR3 residues: CASSSHDRAGQPQHF. The CDR3 region has the DNA TGTGCCAGCAGCTCTCACGACAGGGCGGGTCAGCCCCAGCATTTT.

The rearrangement uses TRBV12-5 and TRBJ2-1, with D possibly matching TRBD1 (5 bases). V lost 2 bases and J 1 base, leaving 18 bases between the germline ends. The germline V gene encodes CDR1 LGHNT and CDR2 FRNRAP. The CDR3 loop spans 18 amino acids. CDR3 amino acids: CASGLSSTVFASYNEQFF. CDR3 nucleotides: TGTGCTAGTGGTTTGTCCTCGACAGTTTTTGCATCCTACAATGAGCAGTTCTTC.

V usage is TRBV5-1 and J usage is TRBJ1-5; 7 positions agree with TRBD1. Germline CDR1 is SGHRS and CDR2 is YFSETQ. The CDR3 is 15 amino acids. The J segment lost 2 bases and the V segment lost 5 bases, leaving 7 bases of the junction unmatched. The CDR3 sequence is CASSLTGVGNQPQHF. In DNA form, the CDR3 reads TGCGCCAGCAGTCTTACAGGGGTGGGCAATCAGCCCCAGCATTTT.

This clone turned up a few times. The V call is TRBV19, the J call TRBJ2-4; the D gene is possibly TRBD2 (6 bases). The CDR3 length is 15 residues. V was pared by 3 bases and J by 1 base, with 10 bases between. From germline, CDR1 is LNHDA and CDR2 SQIVND (reference sequence). The CDR3, as DNA: TGTGCCAGTAGTATCAATGGGGGGGCCAAAAACATTCAGTACTTC. Encoded protein: CASSINGGAKNIQYF.

The chain links TRBV11-3 to TRBJ2-1; tentative D call: TRBD2 (5 bases). V lost 1 base and J 1 base, leaving 8 bases between the germline ends. The V gene's germline CDR1 is SGHNT and CDR2 YENEEA. This CDR3 is built from 15 residues. This CDR3 reads CASSLASGSYNEQFF. In DNA form, the CDR3 reads TGTGCCAGCAGCTTAGCCAGCGGATCCTACAATGAGCAGTTCTTC. Together with reference TRBV11-3 and TRBJ2-1, the CDR3 gives the full variable domain: EAGVVQSPRYKIIEKKQPVAFWCNPISGHNTLYWYLQNLGQGPELLIRYENEEAVDDSQLPKDRFSAERLKGVDSTLKIQPAELGDSAVYLCASSLASGSYNEQFFGPGTRLTVL.

CDR3 DNA sequence: TGTGCCAGCACCTCCGGTACCGGGACAAAAGGGGAAGAGACCCAGTACTTC. Translated, it gives CASTSGTGTKGEETQYF. V is TRBV7-9 and J is TRBJ2-5, with D perhaps matching TRBD1 (6 bases). CDR3 length equals 17 residues. Trimming cost V 7 bases and J 3 bases, with 24 bases left between them. The germline gives CDR1 SEHNR, CDR2 FQNEAQ (reference sequence).